Presented here are 17 T cell receptor beta chains from one specimen sequenced in a study of blood T cell repertoires in COVID-19. The data were produced by immunoSEQ multiplex PCR, yet TCRdb's version contains in-frame clones alone and is incomplete. Of roughly 90,000 clones listed, approximately 80% were seen once; the top ten hold approximately 34%. Sequencing input: peripheral blood. The receptors derive from a woman of 80 years or more with active or convalescent COVID-19.

The chain employs TRBV11-2 and TRBJ1-2; 8 bases line up with TRBD1. Germline-derived CDR1 and CDR2 are SGHAT and FQNNGV. The CDR3 is 13 residues long. J was trimmed by 3 bases and V by 5 bases; bases with no gene match: 2. The CDR3 is CASSTGGYYGYTF. Here the CDR3 DNA reads TGTGCCAGCAGCACAGGGGGATACTATGGCTACACCTTC.

V and J are TRBV5-5 and TRBJ1-3, with a weak D call TRBD1 (5 bases). Germline CDR1 reads SGHKS; CDR2 reads YYEKEE (reference sequence). The germline V and J ends were trimmed by 3 bases and 0 bases, with 13 bases remaining between them. The CDR3 extends over 16 amino acids. CDR3 in amino acids: CASSWGVGSSGNTIYF. CDR3 DNA: TGTGCCAGCAGCTGGGGGGTAGGGAGCTCTGGAAACACCATATATTTT.

J is TRBJ2-7 and V is TRBV5-5, with 8 positions matching TRBD1. The CDR3 contains 15 residues. Germline-derived CDR1 and CDR2 are SGHKS and YYEKEE (reference sequence). V was pared by 7 bases and J by 4 bases, with 13 bases of the junction left unmatched. CDR3 in amino acids: CASERQGQGKYEQYF. The CDR3 DNA sequence: TGTGCCAGCGAACGTCAAGGACAGGGAAAATACGAGCAGTACTTC.

This sequence joins TRBV15 and TRBJ1-5; no clear D gene. The V gene's germline CDR1 is LNHNV and CDR2 YYDKDF (reference sequence). The CDR3 runs 16 residues. Between the trimmed V and J ends, which lost 0 bases and 3 bases, there was a span of 12 bases. Written as DNA, the CDR3 is TGTGCCACCAGCAGAGATGGAAGCAGGCCCAATCAGCCCCAGCATTTT. It is translated as CATSRDGSRPNQPQHF. Full variable domain (rest looked up from reference TRBV15 and TRBJ1-5): DAMVIQNPRYQVTQFGKPVTLSCSQTLNHNVMYWYQQKSSQAPKLLFHYYDKDFNNEADTPDNFQSRRPNTSFCFLDIRSPGLGDTAMYLCATSRDGSRPNQPQHFGDGTRLSIL.

This chain joins TRBV28 and TRBJ2-1; the D gene is possibly TRBD1 (5 bases). The CDR3 runs 14 residues. Trimming took off 3 bases at V and 3 bases at J, with 9 bases between the two ends. In germline, CDR1 is MDHEN, CDR2 SYDVKM. The DNA of the CDR3 is TGTGCCAGCAGTTTCCGACAGTTCTACAATGAGCAGTTCTTC. Amino acid sequence: CASSFRQFYNEQFF. The variable domain in full, with the rest retrieved from reference TRBV28 and TRBJ2-1, is DVKVTQSSRYLVKRTGEKVFLECVQDMDHENMFWYRQDPGLGLRLIYFSYDVKMKEKGDIPEGYSVSREKKERFSLILESASTNQTSMYLCASSFRQFYNEQFFGPGTRLTVL.

The chain uses TRBV3-1 (or the pseudogene TRBV3-2) and TRBJ2-3; 7 bases are shared with TRBD1. This CDR3 is built from 15 residues. Germline CDR1 LGHDT, CDR2 YNNKEL (reference sequence). V dropped 4 bases and J dropped 3; count of bases not matched to a gene: 7. The CDR3 is CASSLWTGRTDTQYF. CDR3 in DNA: TGTGCCAGCAGCCTTTGGACAGGACGGACAGATACGCAGTATTTT.

The V gene is TRBV27, the J gene TRBJ2-1; TRBD2 might be the D (7 bases). The CDR3 extends over 15 amino acids. The germline V and J ends were trimmed by 5 bases and 7 bases, with 18 bases remaining between them. Germline V CDR1 and CDR2: MNHEY, SMNVEV (reference sequence). CDR3 DNA: TGTGCCAGCAGTCCTCTTTGGGGGGGCGGGAATGAGCAGTTCTTC. As protein: CASSPLWGGGNEQFF.

The chain's CDR3 is CASSLAGTPYNSPLHF. The CDR3 bases are TGTGCCAGCAGCTTAGCCGGGACTCCCTATAATTCACCCCTCCACTTT. The chain is built from TRBV7-9 and TRBJ1-6; a possible D gene is TRBD1 (5 bases). The CDR3 sequence is 16 residues long. CDR1 and CDR2 (germline): SEHNR, FQNEAQ (reference sequence). Trimming cost V 0 bases and J 2 bases, with 8 bases left between them.

The chain is built from TRBV25-1 and TRBJ2-5; 11 bases match TRBD2. The length of the CDR3 is 16 residues. Trimming at V came to 7 bases and at J to 1 base, leaving 8 bases not matched to a gene. Germline values: CDR1 MGHDK, CDR2 SYGVNS. CDR3 nucleotide sequence: TGTGCCAGCACCCACTACCTAGCGGGGGGCCAAGAGACCCAGTACTTC. This sequence encodes CASTHYLAGGQETQYF.

The chain uses TRBV4-1 and TRBJ2-7; D remains ambiguous. Germline values: CDR1 MGHRA, CDR2 YSYEKL. Trimming took off 3 bases at V and 0 bases at J, with 6 bases between the two ends. The CDR3 extends over 13 amino acids. The CDR3 nucleotides are TGCGCCAGCAGCCAGTTCCTCTCCTACGAGCAGTACTTC. Its protein product is CASSQFLSYEQYF.

This sequence joins TRBV7-3 and TRBJ2-1; no clear D. Trimming stripped 6 bases from V and 0 bases from J, with 9 bases between. This CDR3 comprises 14 residues. The germline V gene encodes CDR1 SGHTA and CDR2 FQGTGA. The CDR3 here is CASSPSTSYNEQFF. In DNA, the CDR3 is TGTGCCAGCAGTCCCAGTACCTCCTACAATGAGCAGTTCTTC.

J is TRBJ2-5 and V is TRBV19, with TRBD2 identical over 8 bases. V lost 5 bases to trimming and J lost 2 bases; unmatched junction nucleotides: 10. CDR3 length equals 16 residues. Germline V lookup: CDR1 LNHDA, CDR2 SQIVND (reference sequence). CDR3 region: CASSPGGASGQETQYF. The DNA for the CDR3 is TGTGCCAGTAGTCCGGGGGGGGCTAGCGGGCAAGAGACCCAGTACTTC.

J is TRBJ2-1 and V is TRBV3-1 (or the pseudogene TRBV3-2), with 11 nucleotides matching TRBD2. Germline CDR1 and CDR2: LGHDT and YNNKEL (reference sequence). V was pared by 6 bases and J by 5 bases, with 6 bases of the junction left unmatched. The CDR3 has 15 amino acids. The CDR3 DNA sequence: TGTGCCAGCAGTCGATCTAGCGGGGGGCACAATGAGCAGTTCTTC. It specifies CASSRSSGGHNEQFF.

The V and J genes are TRBV28 and TRBJ2-4; 8 bases align to TRBD2. The V gene end was trimmed by 6 bases and the J gene end by 8 bases; junction bases not matched to a gene: 6. The CDR3 has 13 amino acids. In germline, CDR1 is MDHEN, CDR2 SYDVKM. CDR3 amino acids: CASSRGGLDIQYF. The CDR3 DNA sequence: TGTGCCAGCAGCCGGGGGGGGCTCGACATTCAGTACTTC.

The chain combines TRBV19 with TRBJ2-1; 7 positions match TRBD1. Germline loops: CDR1 LNHDA, CDR2 SQIVND (reference sequence). J was trimmed by 0 bases and V by 0 bases; bases with no gene match: 2. The CDR3 is made up of 16 amino acids. The CDR3 region is CASSIEDRTSYNEQFF. The CDR3 DNA reads TGTGCCAGTAGTATAGAGGACAGGACCTCCTACAATGAGCAGTTCTTC.

This sequence joins TRBV19 and TRBJ1-1, with 7 bases that match TRBD1. The CDR3 is made up of 12 amino acids. Trimming removed 6 bases from V and 5 bases from J; junction bases left unmatched: 3. CDR1 and CDR2 from the germline V gene are LNHDA and SQIVND (reference sequence). In nucleotides, the CDR3 is TGTGCCAGTAGGAACAGGGGAACTGAAGCTTTCTTT. This codes for CASRNRGTEAFF.

This chain connects TRBV2 to TRBJ1-1; D not resolved. V was shortened by 8 bases and J by 5 bases, with 9 bases between the two germline ends. The CDR3 is 11 amino acids. Germline CDR1 SNHLY, CDR2 FYNNEI. CDR3 residues: CASVGFTEAFF. CDR3 DNA sequence: TGTGCCAGCGTCGGTTTTACTGAAGCTTTCTTT.